This T cell receptor (beta chain) appears in the sequencing data of a study of T cell responses to AZD1222 COVID-19 vaccine. Notes on the study in general: Reports indicate that nearly half of spike-specific TCRs are directed at unmutated variant regions. Among the donors, most were white British and more were female, and clonal diversity was possibly underestimated.

TCRdb keeps only in-frame clones here, not all; method: immunoSEQ multiplex PCR. The sample lists about 210,000 clones; about 94% were seen once. In the case of this clone: Its antigen is still unknown.

CDR3 size: 14 residues. Trimming cost V 3 bases and J 7 bases; bases outside gene matches: 3. Germline CDR1 SEHNR, CDR2 FQNEAQ (reference sequence). This specimen was peripheral blood, taken 28 days after the second dose of the MenACWY control vaccine. This sequence originates from an adult who received the MenACWY meningococcal vaccine as a control. The J gene is TRBJ1-4, the V gene TRBV7-9; 9 bases agree with TRBD1. The CDR3 loop reads CASSLGQGGEKLFF. The DNA for the CDR3 is TGTGCCAGCAGCTTGGGACAGGGCGGTGAAAAACTGTTTTTT. Full variable domain (rest looked up from reference TRBV7-9 and TRBJ1-4): DTGVSQNPRHKITKRGQNVTFRCDPISEHNRLYWYRQTLGQGPEFLTYFQNEAQLEKSRLLSDRFSAERPKGSFSTLEIQRTEQGDSAMYLCASSLGQGGEKLFFGSGTQLSVL.